The clone carrying this TCR beta chain was observed a single time. Its antigen is still unknown. This sample is part of a study of radiation and T cells in renal cell carcinoma. Study background: Nephrectomy followed 15 Gy stereotactic body radiation by 4 weeks.

TCRdb's copy holds only in-frame clones and misses some; the assay was immunoSEQ multiplex PCR. The sample has some 150,000 clones, roughly 86% seen once. The V end lost 6 bases, the J end lost 2 bases, and 13 bases lay between the germline ends. This CDR3 has 14 residues. Germline CDR1 reads MNHNY; CDR2 reads SVGAGI (reference sequence). The time point is: blood 2 weeks post-SBRT. Treatment noted: 15 Gy SBRT to primary tumor, nephrectomy 4 weeks later. Blood was sampled at baseline, 2 weeks and 4 weeks after SBRT. The tumor was a clear cell renal cell carcinoma. Study conclusions and caveats: Top tumor clonotypes rose in blood 2 weeks post-radiation, then contracted.

The chain carries TRBV6-6 and TRBJ1-2; tentative D call: TRBD1 (6 bases). This sequence originates from a woman aged 50 to 60 with renal cell carcinoma. The source was blood, collected from a patient whose treatment included radiotherapy and nephrectomy. CDR3 DNA: TGTGCCAGCAGGGAAGGACAGCAGAACTATGGCTACACCTTC. Its translation is CASREGQQNYGYTF.